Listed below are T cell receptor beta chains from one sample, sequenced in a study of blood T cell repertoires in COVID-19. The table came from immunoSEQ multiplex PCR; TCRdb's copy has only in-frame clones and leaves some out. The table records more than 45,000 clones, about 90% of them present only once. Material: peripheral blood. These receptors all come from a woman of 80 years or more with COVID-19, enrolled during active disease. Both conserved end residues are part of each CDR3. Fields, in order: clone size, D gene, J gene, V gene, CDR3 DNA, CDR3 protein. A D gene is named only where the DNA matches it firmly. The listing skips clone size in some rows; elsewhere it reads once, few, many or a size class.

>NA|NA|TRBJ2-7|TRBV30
TGTGCCTGGAATCAGATCCCCTACGAGCAGTACTTC
CAWNQIPYEQYF
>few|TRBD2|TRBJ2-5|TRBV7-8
TGTGCCAGCAGCCGAGGTAGCGGGGGGGCGGAGACCCAGTACTTC
CASSRGSGGAETQYF
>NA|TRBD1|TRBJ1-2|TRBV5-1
TGCGCCAGCAGCTTGACAGGGGAGGCCGATGGCTACACCTTC
CASSLTGEADGYTF
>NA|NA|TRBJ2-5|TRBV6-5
TGTGCCAGCAGCCGCGGCGGCGGGTCGGTCGAGACCCAGTACTTC
CASSRGGGSVETQYF
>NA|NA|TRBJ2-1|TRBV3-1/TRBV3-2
TGTGCCAGCAGCCAAGTTGAGGTCCCGCTGCAGTTCTTC
CASSQVEVPLQFF
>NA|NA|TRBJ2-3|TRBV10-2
TGCGCCAGCAGTGATTCAGTAGATACGCAGTATTTT
CASSDSVDTQYF
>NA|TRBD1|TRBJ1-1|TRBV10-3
TGTGCCATACAGCGACAGGGGGGTACTGAAGCTTTCTTT
CAIQRQGGTEAFF
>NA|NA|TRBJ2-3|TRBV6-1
TGTGCCAGCAGTGAAGCGGGCCTCGGGGCAGATACGCAGTATTTT
CASSEAGLGADTQYF
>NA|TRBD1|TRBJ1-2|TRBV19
TGTGCCAGTAGTATTGATCAGGGGGATGGCTACACCTTC
CASSIDQGDGYTF
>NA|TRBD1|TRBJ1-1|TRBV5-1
TGCGCCAGCAGCCGGGACAGGGGAAGGATGAACACTGAAGCTTTCTTT
CASSRDRGRMNTEAFF
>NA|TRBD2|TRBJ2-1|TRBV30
TGTGCCTGGAACCTGTGGGGGGGGGACTACAATGAGCAGTTCTTC
CAWNLWGGDYNEQFF
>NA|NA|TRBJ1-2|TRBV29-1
TGCAGCGTTGATCCGGCGGCCTCGGGTGGCTACACCTTC
CSVDPAASGGYTF
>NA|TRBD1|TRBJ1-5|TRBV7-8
TGTGCCAGCAGCTTAGGGGGACAGGGGGCCTTTGGAAGCAATCAGCCCCAGCATTTT
CASSLGGQGAFGSNQPQHF
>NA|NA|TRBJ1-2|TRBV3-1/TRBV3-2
TGTGCCAGCAGCCAAGTGTCCGACTATGGCTACACCTTC
CASSQVSDYGYTF
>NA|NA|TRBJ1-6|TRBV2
TGTGCCAGCAGCACTTCGGCCCTCCACTTT
CASSTSALHF
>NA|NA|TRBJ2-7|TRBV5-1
TGCGCCAGCAGCTTGGAGGTCCAGGGGAAGGAGCAGTACTTC
CASSLEVQGKEQYF
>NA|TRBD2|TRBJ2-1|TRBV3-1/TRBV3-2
TGTGCCAGCAGCCAAGAGGTGGGACTAACCCAAAACAATGAGCAGTTCTTC
CASSQEVGLTQNNEQFF
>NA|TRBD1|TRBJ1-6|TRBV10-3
TGTGCCATCAGCGGAGGTGACAGGGGGCGTTCACCCCTCCACTTT
CAISGGDRGRSPLHF
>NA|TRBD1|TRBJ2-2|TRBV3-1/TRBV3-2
TGTGCCAGCAGGCGACAGGGGGCTAGTACCGGGGAGCTGTTTTTT
CASRRQGASTGELFF
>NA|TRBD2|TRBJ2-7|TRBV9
TGTGCCAGCAGCGTAGCCGGGGGGAGCTCCTACGAGCAGTACTTC
CASSVAGGSSYEQYF
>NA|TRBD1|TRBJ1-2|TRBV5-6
TGTGCCAGCAGTCCAGGACAGGGTGGTCACTATGGCTACACCTTC
CASSPGQGGHYGYTF
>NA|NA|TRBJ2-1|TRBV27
TGTGCCAGCACCCACTACAATGAGCAGTTCTTC
CASTHYNEQFF
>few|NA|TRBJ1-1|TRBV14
TGTGCCAGCAGCCAAGATCACGGGGGCACTGAAGCTTTCTTT
CASSQDHGGTEAFF
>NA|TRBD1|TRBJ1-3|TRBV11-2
TGTGCCAGCAGCTTAGTAGGGGCAGGGGGCCCCTCTGGAAACACCATATATTTT
CASSLVGAGGPSGNTIYF
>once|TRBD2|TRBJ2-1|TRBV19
TGTGCCAGTAGTATAGGTGCCGGGGGGGAGGGTCTTCAGCAGTTCTTC
CASSIGAGGEGLQQFF